Listed below are T cell receptor beta chains from one sample, sequenced in a study of cytomegalovirus exposure and HLA in healthy donors. The table came from immunoSEQ multiplex PCR; TCRdb's copy has only in-frame clones and leaves some out. The table has more than 300,000 clones, approximately 90% seen once; the top ten hold 0.65% to 0.95%. The sequenced material came from PBMCs. The receptors originated from a woman under 30 in good health and CMV-seronegative. CDR3s include the opening cysteine and the closing phenylalanine or tryptophan. A D gene is named only where the DNA matches it firmly. For some rows the clone size is stated as once, few or many, or as a class when expanded; others skip it.

len: 13
v_gene: TRBV10-2
j_gene: TRBJ1-1
abundance: .
d_gene: .
CDR3aa: CASTRGMNTEAFF
CDR3nt: TGCGCCAGCACCCGAGGAATGAACACTGAAGCTTTCTTT

len: 14
v_gene: TRBV28
j_gene: TRBJ1-1
abundance: .
d_gene: .
CDR3aa: CASVPGGGNTEAFF
CDR3nt: TGTGCCAGCGTGCCCGGGGGAGGGAACACTGAAGCTTTCTTT

len: 12
v_gene: TRBV25-1
j_gene: TRBJ2-3
abundance: .
d_gene: .
CDR3aa: CASSELPDTQYF
CDR3nt: TGTGCCAGCAGTGAACTTCCCGATACGCAGTATTTT

len: 14
v_gene: TRBV27
j_gene: TRBJ2-6
abundance: .
d_gene: .
CDR3aa: CASSPLFGANVLTF
CDR3nt: TGTGCCAGCAGTCCTCTTTTTGGGGCCAACGTCCTGACTTTC

len: 15
v_gene: TRBV29-1
j_gene: TRBJ2-6
abundance: .
d_gene: TRBD1
CDR3aa: CSADRGSPGANVLTF
CDR3nt: TGCAGCGCGGACAGGGGATCCCCTGGGGCCAACGTCCTGACTTTC

len: 14
v_gene: TRBV28
j_gene: TRBJ2-2
abundance: .
d_gene: TRBD1
CDR3aa: CASRQGGVSGELFF
CDR3nt: TGTGCCAGCAGACAGGGGGGTGTTTCCGGGGAGCTGTTTTTT

len: 15
v_gene: TRBV2
j_gene: TRBJ2-1
abundance: few
d_gene: TRBD2
CDR3aa: CASSPSSGPYNEQFF
CDR3nt: TGTGCCAGCAGTCCCTCTAGCGGCCCCTACAATGAGCAGTTCTTC

len: 14
v_gene: TRBV6-5
j_gene: TRBJ1-5
abundance: .
d_gene: .
CDR3aa: CASSWTVSNQPQHF
CDR3nt: TGTGCCAGCAGTTGGACAGTGAGCAATCAGCCCCAGCATTTT

len: 17
v_gene: TRBV10-1
j_gene: TRBJ2-1
abundance: .
d_gene: .
CDR3aa: CASSESIGRGSYNEQFF
CDR3nt: TGCGCCAGCAGTGAGAGTATAGGGAGAGGTTCCTACAATGAGCAGTTCTTC

len: 15
v_gene: TRBV28
j_gene: TRBJ1-1
abundance: .
d_gene: .
CDR3aa: CASSLSAQGRTEAFF
CDR3nt: TGTGCCAGCAGTTTATCGGCGCAGGGTCGCACTGAAGCTTTCTTT

len: 13
v_gene: TRBV11-2
j_gene: TRBJ2-7
abundance: .
d_gene: TRBD1
CDR3aa: CASSPGTGYEQYF
CDR3nt: TGTGCCAGCAGCCCCGGGACAGGGTACGAGCAGTACTTC

len: 11
v_gene: TRBV10-1
j_gene: TRBJ2-1
abundance: .
d_gene: .
CDR3aa: CASSSLGEQFF
CDR3nt: TGCGCCAGCAGTTCGCTCGGTGAGCAGTTCTTC

len: 15
v_gene: TRBV28
j_gene: TRBJ1-5
abundance: .
d_gene: TRBD1
CDR3aa: CASSLRDRSNQPQHF
CDR3nt: TGTGCCAGCAGTTTAAGGGACAGAAGCAATCAGCCCCAGCATTTT

len: 16
v_gene: TRBV6-1
j_gene: TRBJ2-2
abundance: .
d_gene: .
CDR3aa: CASSEWGDVDTGELFF
CDR3nt: TGTGCCAGCAGTGAATGGGGGGATGTCGACACCGGGGAGCTGTTTTTT

len: 14
v_gene: TRBV28
j_gene: TRBJ2-1
abundance: .
d_gene: .
CDR3aa: CASSLFGESNEQFF
CDR3nt: TGTGCCAGCAGTTTGTTCGGGGAGAGCAATGAGCAGTTCTTC

len: 14
v_gene: TRBV7-8
j_gene: TRBJ1-1
abundance: .
d_gene: .
CDR3aa: CASSLGSGSTEAFF
CDR3nt: TGTGCCAGCAGCTTAGGTAGTGGGAGCACTGAAGCTTTCTTT

len: 12
v_gene: TRBV29-1
j_gene: TRBJ2-2
abundance: .
d_gene: .
CDR3aa: CSVVFNTGELFF
CDR3nt: TGCAGCGTTGTCTTTAACACCGGGGAGCTGTTTTTT

len: 16
v_gene: TRBV7-6
j_gene: TRBJ2-2
abundance: .
d_gene: TRBD1
CDR3aa: CASSPRPLGQAGELFF
CDR3nt: TGTGCCAGCAGCCCACGCCCGCTGGGACAGGCTGGGGAGCTGTTTTTT

len: 17
v_gene: TRBV28
j_gene: TRBJ2-6
abundance: .
d_gene: .
CDR3aa: CASSTRVGNSGANVLTF
CDR3nt: TGTGCCAGCAGTACCAGGGTGGGGAACTCTGGGGCCAACGTCCTGACTTTC